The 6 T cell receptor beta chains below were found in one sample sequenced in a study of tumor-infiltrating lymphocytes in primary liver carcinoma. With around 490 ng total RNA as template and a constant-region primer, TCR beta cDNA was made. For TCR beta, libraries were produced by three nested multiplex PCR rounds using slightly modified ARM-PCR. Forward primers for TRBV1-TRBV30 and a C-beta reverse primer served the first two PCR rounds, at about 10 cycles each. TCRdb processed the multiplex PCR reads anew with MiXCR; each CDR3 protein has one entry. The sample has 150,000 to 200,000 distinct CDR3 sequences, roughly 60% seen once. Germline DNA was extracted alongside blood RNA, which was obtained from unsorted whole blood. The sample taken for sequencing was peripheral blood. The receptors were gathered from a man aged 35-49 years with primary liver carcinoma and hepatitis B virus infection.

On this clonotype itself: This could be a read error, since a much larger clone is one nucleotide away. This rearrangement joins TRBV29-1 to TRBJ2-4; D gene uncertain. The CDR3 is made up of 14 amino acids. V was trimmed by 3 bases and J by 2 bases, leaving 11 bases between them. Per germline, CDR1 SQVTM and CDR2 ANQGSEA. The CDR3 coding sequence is TGCAGCGTTGATCGGCTGGTCACCAAAAACATTCAGTACTTC. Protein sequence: CSVDRLVTKNIQYF. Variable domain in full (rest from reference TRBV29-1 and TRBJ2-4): SAVISQKPSRDICQRGTSLTIQCQVDSQVTMMFWYRQQPGQSLTLIATANQGSEATYESGFVIDKFPISRPNLTFSTLTVSNMSPEDSSIYLCSVDRLVTKNIQYFGAGTRLSVL.

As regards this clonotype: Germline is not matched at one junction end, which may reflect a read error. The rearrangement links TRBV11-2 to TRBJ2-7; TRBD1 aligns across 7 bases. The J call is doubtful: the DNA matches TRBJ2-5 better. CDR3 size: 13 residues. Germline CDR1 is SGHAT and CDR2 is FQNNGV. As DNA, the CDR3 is TGCGCCAGCAGCCGCGACAGGGAGGAGACCCAGTACTTC. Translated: CASSRDREETQYF.

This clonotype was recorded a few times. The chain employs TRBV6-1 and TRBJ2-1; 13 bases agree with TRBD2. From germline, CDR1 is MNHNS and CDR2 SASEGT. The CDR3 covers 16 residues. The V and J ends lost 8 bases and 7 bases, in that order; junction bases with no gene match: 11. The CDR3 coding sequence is TGTGCCAGCGGAGCTGGTGGGACTAGCGGGAAGAATGAGCAGTTCTTC. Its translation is CASGAGGTSGKNEQFF.

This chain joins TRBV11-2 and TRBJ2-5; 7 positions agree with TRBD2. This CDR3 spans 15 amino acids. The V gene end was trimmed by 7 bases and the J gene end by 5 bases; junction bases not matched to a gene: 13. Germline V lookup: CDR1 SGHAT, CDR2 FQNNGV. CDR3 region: CASKLSVGAGETQYF. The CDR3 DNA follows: TGTGCCAGCAAACTCAGCGTGGGAGCGGGGGAGACCCAGTACTTC.

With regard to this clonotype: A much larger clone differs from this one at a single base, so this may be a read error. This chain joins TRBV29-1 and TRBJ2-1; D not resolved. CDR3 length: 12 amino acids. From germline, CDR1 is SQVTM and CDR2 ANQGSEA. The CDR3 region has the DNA TGCAGGGCTGGAGTACAATTCAATGAGCAGTTCTTC. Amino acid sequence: CRAGVQFNEQFF.

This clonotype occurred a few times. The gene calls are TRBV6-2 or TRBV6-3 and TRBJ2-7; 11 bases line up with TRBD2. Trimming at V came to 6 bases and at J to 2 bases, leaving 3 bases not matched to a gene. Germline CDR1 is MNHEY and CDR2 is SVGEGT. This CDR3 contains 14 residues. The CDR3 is CASRLTSGTYEQYF. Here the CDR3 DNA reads TGTGCCAGCAGATTGACTAGCGGGACCTACGAGCAGTACTTC.